This TCR beta chain was recovered during a study of post-analysis software for immune sequencing data. Study-wide findings and caveats: TRBV5-6, TRBV5-1 and TRBV20-1 were among a handful of TRBV segments more frequent in patients than controls.

Remarks on this clonotype: Its target is unknown. A junction end diverges from the germline sequence, so it may reflect a read error.

Unique molecular identifiers had been added to the TCR beta cDNA libraries. TCRdb re-analysed the PCR reads in MiXCR, keeping a single row per CDR3 protein. The sample contains 740,000 or so distinct CDR3 sequences, approximately 53% of which appear only once. The germline V gene encodes CDR1 SGHRS and CDR2 YFSETQ. The CDR3 runs 16 residues. The receptor was isolated from a girl aged 10 to 17 with multiple sclerosis. The chain recombines TRBV5-1 with TRBJ2-5; TRBD2 aligns across 8 bases. Sequenced input: blood. The DNA for the CDR3 is TGCGCCAACAGCTTGGTGGCGGGGGGCTTACAAGAGACCCAGTACTTC. It specifies CANSLVAGGLQETQYF.